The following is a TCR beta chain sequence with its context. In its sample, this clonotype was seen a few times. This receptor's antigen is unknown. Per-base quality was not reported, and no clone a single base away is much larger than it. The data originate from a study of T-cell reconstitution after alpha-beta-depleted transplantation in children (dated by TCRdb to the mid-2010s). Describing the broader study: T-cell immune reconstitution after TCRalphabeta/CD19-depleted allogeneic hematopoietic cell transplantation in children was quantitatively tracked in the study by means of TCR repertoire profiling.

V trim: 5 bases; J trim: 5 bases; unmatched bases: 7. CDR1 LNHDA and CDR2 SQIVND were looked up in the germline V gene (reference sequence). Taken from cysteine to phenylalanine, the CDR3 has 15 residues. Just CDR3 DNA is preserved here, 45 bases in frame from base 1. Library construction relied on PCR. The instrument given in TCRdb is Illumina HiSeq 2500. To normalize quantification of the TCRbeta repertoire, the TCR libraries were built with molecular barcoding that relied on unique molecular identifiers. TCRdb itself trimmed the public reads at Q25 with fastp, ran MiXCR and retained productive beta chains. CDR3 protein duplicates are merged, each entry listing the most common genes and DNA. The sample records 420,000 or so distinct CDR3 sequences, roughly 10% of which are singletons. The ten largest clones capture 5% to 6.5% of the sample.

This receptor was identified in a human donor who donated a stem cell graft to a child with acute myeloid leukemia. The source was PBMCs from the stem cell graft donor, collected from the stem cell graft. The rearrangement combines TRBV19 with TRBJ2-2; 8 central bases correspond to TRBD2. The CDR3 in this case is CASSLIAGFTGELFF. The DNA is TGTGCCAGTAGTCTCATAGCGGGGTTTACCGGGGAGCTGTTTTTT.